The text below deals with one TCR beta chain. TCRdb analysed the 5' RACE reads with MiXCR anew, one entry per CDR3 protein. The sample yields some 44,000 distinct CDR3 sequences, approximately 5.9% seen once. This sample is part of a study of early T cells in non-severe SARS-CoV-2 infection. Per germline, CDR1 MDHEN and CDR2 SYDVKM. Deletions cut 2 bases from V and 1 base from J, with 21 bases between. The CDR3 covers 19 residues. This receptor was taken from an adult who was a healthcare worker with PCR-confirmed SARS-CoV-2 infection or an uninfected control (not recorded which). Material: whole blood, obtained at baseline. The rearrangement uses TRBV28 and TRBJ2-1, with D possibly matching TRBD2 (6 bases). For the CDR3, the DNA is TGTGCCAGCAGTTTACCCCGGGACTCTCAACCCCATTCCTACAATGAGCAGTTCTTC. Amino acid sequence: CASSLPRDSQPHSYNEQFF.